This T cell receptor (beta chain) was identified in a study of Graves' ophthalmopathy and Graves' hyperthyroidism. In the study overall: Blood was drawn at initial diagnosis, before any treatment.

The authors amplified TCR beta CDR3 regions, and they did so from RNA transcripts for repertoire sequencing. RT-PCR was first run with HTBI primers, then multiplex PCR in a second round. TCRdb ran MiXCR on the multiplex PCR reads and lists one entry per CDR3 protein. The sample consists of about 480,000 distinct CDR3 sequences, 13% to 15% of them appearing once. Comments on this clonotype: The antigen remains unidentified.

The CDR3 is 16 amino acids. Trimming at V came to 4 bases and at J to 5 bases, leaving 5 bases not matched to a gene. CDR1 MNHNS and CDR2 SASEGT come from the germline V gene. Ophthalmopathy in the donors was of moderate-to-severe activity, with CAS ≥3, NOSPECS ≥4 and duration under 3 months. The diagnostic workup employed clinical symptoms, serum thyroxine, TRAb, thyroid ultrasound and orbital computed tomography. General study findings and limits: Blood was where most expanded thyroid clonotypes above 0.001 frequency also turned up.

The receptor was isolated from a young woman with Graves' ophthalmopathy. The genes are TRBV6-1 and TRBJ2-5; 15 nucleotides align to TRBD2. The sample consisted of blood. CDR3 sequence reads: CASSAWGLAGGETQYF. The CDR3 bases are TGTGCCAGCAGTGCCTGGGGACTAGCGGGAGGCGAGACCCAGTACTTC.